The clone carrying this TCR beta chain was seen a handful of times. Combining a sample-barcoded 5' primer with a J-beta primer mix, a second PCR ran for roughly 6 to 12 cycles. From the 5' RACE reads, TCRdb called clonotypes with MiXCR, one entry per CDR3 protein. The sample yields over a million distinct CDR3 sequences, approximately 43% seen once. The record originates from a study of blood T cells in healthy people across ages. The sample was blood. This receptor was obtained from a woman younger than 30 in good health.

The CDR3, as DNA: TGTGCCAGCAGCGTAGGAGCAACCTGGGCCGGGGAGCTGTTTTTT. It encodes CASSVGATWAGELFF. V is TRBV9 and J is TRBJ2-2; no clear D gene. Trimming removed 0 bases from V and 6 bases from J, with 12 bases in between. Germline CDR1 SGDLS, CDR2 YYNGEE. The CDR3 covers 15 residues.